The sequence of this T cell receptor beta chain was determined in a study of beta chain features in type 1 diabetes. This CDR3 has 12 residues. The germline CDR1 and CDR2 sequences are SQVTM and ANQGSEA. Unmatched junction bases numbered 6, after V lost 6 bases and J lost 5 bases. Every bit of the isolated RNA underwent reverse transcription, so sequencing read expressed TCRB transcripts. Clones were read by immunoSEQ multiplex PCR, and TCRdb kept only the in-frame ones, dropping some. This table has roughly 150,000 clones, more than 9.5% appearing once. Of note for this clone: Its antigen remains unknown.

Study-wide points: Patients with type 1 diabetes carried fewer insertions and had more deletions at their VDJ junctions. Compared with healthy donors, patients appeared to share more similar naive, central memory and regulatory TCRB repertoires.

The chain couples TRBV29-1 to TRBJ1-2, with 7 nucleotides matching TRBD1. The sequenced sample was central memory CD4+ T cells from blood. This clonotype originated in a man between 18 and 29 years old in good health. The CDR3 DNA reads TGCAGCGTCCCGACAGGGAAATATGGCTACACCTTC. It specifies CSVPTGKYGYTF.